The rows below give T cell receptor beta chains drawn from one sample of a study of cytomegalovirus exposure and HLA in healthy donors. The method was immunoSEQ multiplex PCR; TCRdb's version includes in-frame clones alone and lacks a portion of them. The profile shows about 140,000 clones, 60% to 80% of them singletons. The sample was PBMCs. All receptors derive from a female donor in good health and CMV-seronegative. Both conserved end residues are part of each CDR3. A D gene is named only where the DNA matches it firmly. Only some rows state a clone size, as once, few, many or a class for expanded clones.

clone size	V gene	D gene	J gene	CDR3 protein	CDR3 DNA
once	TRBV27	TRBD1	TRBJ2-5	CASSLSRLHPGQGEETQYF	TGTGCCAGCAGTTTATCTCGTCTCCATCCGGGACAGGGGGAAGAGACCCAGTACTTC
-	TRBV7-9	-	TRBJ1-2	CASSLGPGLNYGYTF	TGTGCCAGCAGCCTTGGTCCGGGACTTAACTATGGCTACACCTTC
once	TRBV2	TRBD1	TRBJ1-5	CARGGSGNQPQHF	TGTGCCAGAGGGGGCTCCGGCAATCAGCCCCAGCATTTT
-	TRBV7-6	-	TRBJ2-5	CASSLSGQPAQETQYF	TGTGCCAGCAGCTTATCTGGACAGCCAGCTCAAGAGACCCAGTACTTC
-	TRBV13	-	TRBJ1-5	CASSFRGTNSNQPQHF	TGTGCCAGCAGCTTCCGGGGGACTAATAGCAATCAGCCCCAGCATTTT
-	TRBV18	-	TRBJ1-2	CASSLRRDCTYGYTF	TGTGCCAGCTCCCTTCGCCGGGACTGCACCTATGGCTACACCTTC
-	TRBV18	-	TRBJ2-3	CASSPPSGRPRGSRLADTQYF	TGTGCCAGCTCACCACCGTCCGGACGCCCCCGGGGTTCCCGTCTTGCAGATACGCAGTATTTT
-	TRBV19	-	TRBJ2-1	CASGGIEQFF	TGTGCCAGCGGAGGGATTGAGCAGTTCTTC
-	TRBV7-6	-	TRBJ2-7	CASSHRDTYEQYF	TGTGCCAGCAGCCACAGGGATACCTACGAGCAGTACTTC
-	TRBV2	-	TRBJ1-3	CASRTHTGNTIYF	TGTGCCAGCAGGACACATACTGGAAACACCATATATTTT
-	TRBV9	TRBD2	TRBJ2-1	CASSGASGTGSYNEQFF	TGTGCCAGCAGCGGAGCTAGCGGGACGGGGTCCTACAATGAGCAGTTCTTC
-	TRBV9	TRBD2	TRBJ2-7	CASSVTSGAYEQYF	TGTGCCAGCAGCGTTACTAGCGGGGCCTACGAGCAGTACTTC
-	TRBV7-9	TRBD1	TRBJ2-7	CASSPPGTGELEYF	TGTGCCAGCAGCCCACCCGGGACAGGGGAATTAGAGTACTTC
once	TRBV5-1	TRBD1	TRBJ2-2	CASGTGTGELFF	TGCGCCAGCGGGACAGGCACCGGGGAGCTGTTTTTT
-	TRBV6-6	-	TRBJ1-3	CASTEPRLAGNTIYF	TGTGCCAGCACCGAGCCCAGGCTGGCTGGAAACACCATATATTTT
-	TRBV28	TRBD2	TRBJ2-1	CASSFLTSGVNEQFF	TGTGCCAGCAGTTTCTTGACTAGCGGGGTCAATGAGCAGTTCTTC
-	TRBV5-1	TRBD1	TRBJ1-1	CASSFTGDAEAFF	TGCGCCAGCAGCTTTACAGGGGATGCTGAAGCTTTCTTT
few	TRBV5-8	-	TRBJ2-3	CASSFLLAVGTTDTQYF	TGTGCCAGCAGCTTCTTGTTAGCGGTCGGCACCACAGATACGCAGTATTTT
few	TRBV7-2	-	TRBJ1-5	CASSPLQGGSNQPQHF	TGTGCCAGCAGCCCACTCCAAGGGGGAAGCAATCAGCCCCAGCATTTT
-	TRBV15	TRBD1	TRBJ2-1	CATSRESPGQYNEQFF	TGTGCCACCAGCAGAGAGTCCCCGGGACAGTACAATGAGCAGTTCTTC
-	TRBV9	-	TRBJ1-1	CASSVEPGMNTEAFF	TGTGCCAGCAGCGTAGAACCAGGGATGAACACTGAAGCTTTCTTT
-	TRBV6-1	TRBD1	TRBJ2-7	CASTPTGGADEQYF	TGTGCCAGCACTCCTACAGGGGGCGCGGACGAGCAGTACTTC
-	TRBV10-3	-	TRBJ2-7	CAIADTYEQYF	TGTGCCATCGCGGACACCTACGAGCAGTACTTC